Below, one TCR beta chain is given with its context. There is no known antigen for this receptor. A far more abundant clone sits one base away, making this likely a read error. The CDR3 goes from the cysteine to the phenylalanine over 16 residues. Only the CDR3 part of the read is kept: 48 bases, read in frame from the first base. From a lookup of the germline V gene, CDR1 and CDR2 are SGDLS and YYNGEE. V loses 4 bases, J loses 13 bases, and the germline ends lie 27 bases apart. These data are taken from a study of CD8 T cells and mutated HIV epitopes (dated by TCRdb to the early 2020s). With respect to the entire study: Except for one subject, all chronically infected subjects were naive to antiretroviral therapy. Single-cell TCR alpha/beta chains were sequenced from CD8+ T cells specific for the non-adapted (NAE) and adapted (AE) forms of four HIV Nef epitopes. TL10, KY11, RF10 and TY8 were used as the epitopes. The cohort comprised seven chronically and a handful of acutely HIV-infected subjects. The same epitope was not tested in every subject, and RF10 was the only epitope examined in both acute and chronic HIV infection. Out of the 150 or so subjects screened, just a subset fulfilled the criteria needed for sorting epitope-specific T cells.

Explained via the paper, the time point label denotes: sampled during chronic HIV-1 infection. Peptide stimulation included anti-CD28 and anti-CD49d co-stimulation, and activated CD8+ T cells were sorted as CD69+CD137+. PBMCs were stimulated overnight for about 18 hours with NAE or AE peptide at 1 ug/mL to obtain activated CD8+ T cells. Ficoll density gradient separation was used to isolate peripheral blood mononuclear cells from leukapheresis or whole blood, after which the cells were cryopreserved. A BD FACS Aria III was used to sort single CD8+ T cells into 96-well plates that held lysis buffer. The method was single-cell sequencing. Single-cell cDNA was made with a method adapted from Smart-seq2 and MARS-Seq that used oligo-dT primers carrying well-specific UMIs and KAPA HiFi first-round PCR. Nested PCR was performed on pooled first-round products with template-switch oligo forward primers and barcoded reverse primers specific to the TCR alpha and beta chains. The products were purified with AMPure XP, indexed with TruSeq adapters, and then quantified with the KAPA Universal qPCR Library Quantification Kit. An Illumina MiSeq with 2x300 bp paired-end chemistry was used to sequence the TCR libraries. Per the authors' processing: After quality filtering, reads were demultiplexed to wells and mapped to the TCRA and TCRB loci, after which clonotypes were assigned with MiXCR and analysis was performed in VGAS. TCR data were deconvoluted with a modified VDJfasta platform. Analysis of CDR3 overlap between plates ruled out large-scale cross-plate contamination. Clonality was computed as one minus the ratio of unique productive CDR3s to total productive CDR3s. The public reads were run again by TCRdb, first through fastp at Q25 and then through MiXCR, and only productive beta chains were kept. Each entry merges the rows of one CDR3 protein and shows their most common DNA and genes. The V and J calls shown here were made by TCRdb, not taken from the authors' results. The table for this sample lists roughly 70 distinct CDR3 sequences.

Study-wide findings and limitations: During chronic infection, the CD8+ TCR repertoires that recognised the NAE form and the AE form seemed to overlap almost entirely, pointing to largely cross-reactive clonotypes. Single-reactive CD8+ T cells were observed only in acutely infected subjects, suggesting that clonal selection possibly occurs between acute and chronic infection. Clonality of dual tetramer+ cells was higher in chronic subjects than in acute subjects (mean difference around 0.3), although the study did not have enough power to detect a significant difference. Only cells that had both an alpha and a beta chain were included, and some wells contained multiple alpha and beta chain CDR3s. The authors acknowledged that the main limitations were the small number of subjects and how diverse the clinical presentations of those subjects were.

This receptor was obtained from a middle-aged man with HIV-1 infection. The chain joins TRBV9 to TRBJ1-5, with an unclear D gene assignment. Source: CD8+ T cells from blood cultured with an adapted viral peptide, taken during chronic HIV-1 infection. In the paper's terms, the cell subset or site label means: CD69+CD137+ cells after adapted TL10 peptide stimulation. CDR3 protein: CASSSGGDVYTDTQHF. The nucleotide sequence reads TGTGCCAGCAGCTCGGGAGGAGACGTCTACACAGATACGCAGCATTTT.